This T cell receptor (beta chain) was observed in a study of blood T cell repertoires in COVID-19 (dated by TCRdb to the early 2020s). Some background on the complete study: Collaborator samples came from the United States, Italy and Spain and covered acute and convalescent phases of COVID-19. The dataset comprised deeply sampled blood TCRbeta repertoires from subjects exposed to, actively infected with, or recovered from COVID-19. Samples came from the ongoing ImmuneRACE study (first 160 participants) plus 1,254 subjects from 6 global collaborators. The repertoires were made available in a free public database intended to serve as a resource for research on the immune response to SARS-CoV-2. HLA class I and class II types, where available, came from metadata supplied by the sample provider rather than from assay-based typing. The material from the prospective study consisted of cDNA or gDNA derived from T cells, B-cell-depleted T cells, or PBMCs. Nearly every sample came with metadata listing a de-identified subject ID, COVID-19 status, age in years and sex. General study outcomes and caveats: Clinical and demographic metadata were provided uncurated, with the amount varying by source and participant.

As concerns this clone: The antigen it recognizes is unknown. There are no base qualities to consult, and no much larger clone falls within one base.

CDR1 LGHNA and CDR2 YSLEER are derived from the germline V gene. Inclusive of the bounding cysteine and phenylalanine, the CDR3 is 16 residues long. Only the CDR3 region is kept as DNA, spanning 48 bases read in frame from base 1. From V the trimming removes 4 bases and from J it removes 4 bases, while the gene matches leave 10 bases of the junction unaccounted for. Whole blood was collected in K2EDTA tubes by collaborating institutions according to the institutions' own protocols. For TCRbeta analysis, collaborator samples were shipped as frozen whole blood, as isolated PBMCs, or as DNA extracted from either sample type. The immunoSEQ Assay, a bias-controlled multiplex PCR, was used to amplify TCRbeta CDR3 regions from genomic DNA. Per the source publication's procedure: The number of nucleated cells in each sample was estimated from the amplification of reference gene primers within the assay. To quantify the absolute abundance of each unique TCRbeta CDR3 rearrangement, sequence reads were collapsed and filtered. Productive Simpson clonality was computed per sample as the square root of Simpson's diversity index over productive rearrangements. TCRdb's version of the immuneACCESS table is confined to in-frame rearrangements and falls short of the full clone set. An unresolved V gene accounts for under half of the shortfall where checked; the remainder is of unknown origin. V and J calls plus clone size are reproduced from that table; the DNA served to infer D and trimming. The sample table shows about 140,000 clones, and approximately 82% are seen once. The ten top clones hold roughly 10% of the sample.

The clonotype comes from a man between 60 and 75 years old with active or convalescent COVID-19. Sequences were obtained from peripheral blood. The rearrangement joined TRBV4-3 to TRBJ2-3, and 8 junctional nucleotides match TRBD2. CDR3 reads: CASSPTGTSISDTQYF. The base sequence is TGCGCCAGCAGCCCGACCGGGACTAGTATCTCAGATACGCAGTATTTT.